A selection of T cell receptor beta chains follows, all from one sample in a study of CD8 T cells in ankylosing spondylitis. TCRdb reanalysed the 5' RACE reads using MiXCR and keeps one entry per CDR3 protein. Of roughly 490,000 distinct CDR3 sequences listed, under 5.5% are singletons. The sample comprised blood, either unsorted or a sorted T cell fraction (not recorded which). All receptors derive from a male donor with ankylosing spondylitis. CDR3s include the opening cysteine and the closing phenylalanine or tryptophan. D genes are given only for firm matches. Size tells how often a clone was seen (once, few, many) or the class of an expanded clone, and some rows leave it out.

abundance	j_gene	v_gene	d_gene	CDR3nt	CDR3aa
.	TRBJ2-7	TRBV7-2	TRBD2	TGTGCCAGCAGCCGGGGGGGAGGACCACGGGAGCAGTACTTC	CASSRGGGPREQYF
.	TRBJ2-3	TRBV7-9	.	TGTGCCAGCAGCTTCGACCGACTCAGCTCAGATACGCAGTATTTT	CASSFDRLSSDTQYF
many	TRBJ2-7	TRBV5-1	.	TGCGCCAGCAGCTTGTTGGCTAGCGACGAGCAGTACTTC	CASSLLASDEQYF
many	TRBJ2-2	TRBV7-8	TRBD1	TGTGCCAGCAGCAGACAGGGGGCCGCGAACACCGGGGAGCTGTTTTTT	CASSRQGAANTGELFF
many	TRBJ1-1	TRBV20-1	.	TGCAGTGCTAGAGAAGACAGCTACAACACTGAAGCTTTCTTT	CSAREDSYNTEAFF
few	TRBJ2-7	TRBV7-9	.	TGTGCCAGCAGCCCCCCCAACGAGCAGTACTTC	CASSPPNEQYF
many	TRBJ2-7	TRBV27	.	TGTGCCAGCAGTTTACAGGCAGGCTCCTACGAGCAGTACTTC	CASSLQAGSYEQYF
.	TRBJ2-7	TRBV30	.	TGTGCCTGGAGTGTAGACATTACCTACGAGCAGTACTTC	CAWSVDITYEQYF
.	TRBJ2-1	TRBV12-3/TRBV12-4	.	TGTGCGTCTGTGGGAGGGGGGGCGTACAATGAGCAGTTCTTC	CASVGGGAYNEQFF
many	TRBJ1-1	TRBV4-1	TRBD1	TGCGCCAGCAGCCGAGTCGACAGGGAGATCCCTGAAGCTTTCTTT	CASSRVDREIPEAFF
many	TRBJ2-7	TRBV20-1	TRBD2	TGCAGTGCTTCCAGACTAGCGGGAGAGGGCGAGCAGTACTTC	CSASRLAGEGEQYF
many	TRBJ2-5	TRBV12-3/TRBV12-4	.	TGTGCCAGCAGTTTAGCGTGGGGGAAAGAGACCCAGTACTTC	CASSLAWGKETQYF
.	TRBJ2-1	TRBV20-1	TRBD2	TGCAGTGCTAGACTTACAGGACTAGCGGGAGCTTACAATGAGCAGTTCTTC	CSARLTGLAGAYNEQFF
many	TRBJ2-1	TRBV4-3	.	TGCGCCAGCAGCCAAGATAGCCGGTGGGTGGATGAGCAGTTCTTC	CASSQDSRWVDEQFF
few	TRBJ2-6	TRBV5-1	TRBD1	TGCGCCAGCAGCCTGACGACGACAGGGGGCTTAGCTGGGGCCAACGTCCTGACTTTC	CASSLTTTGGLAGANVLTF
many	TRBJ2-3	TRBV9	.	TGTGCCAGCAGCGTTTCCAGCACAGATACGCAGTATTTT	CASSVSSTDTQYF
many	TRBJ2-5	TRBV6-2/TRBV6-3	.	TGTGCCAGCAGACTGGAGGGCCGAGAGACCCAGTACTTC	CASRLEGRETQYF
many	TRBJ1-4	TRBV5-1	.	TGCGCCAGCAGTTATGACGGAACAACTAATGAAAAACTGTTTTTT	CASSYDGTTNEKLFF
many	TRBJ1-4	TRBV7-2	.	TGTGCCAGCAGCCGTCGAACTGGGACGGAAAAACTGTTTTTT	CASSRRTGTEKLFF
many	TRBJ2-5	TRBV20-1	.	TGCAGTGCTAGAGATCTCTGGGGCGCGGAGACCCAGTACTTC	CSARDLWGAETQYF